This is a list of T cell receptor beta chains from one sample in a study of blood T cell repertoires in COVID-19. The data were produced by immunoSEQ multiplex PCR, yet TCRdb's version contains in-frame clones alone and is incomplete. The sample carries 310,000 or so clones, around 82% recorded once. The sample consisted of peripheral blood. The receptor set was obtained from a woman aged 50 to 60 with acute or convalescent COVID-19. CDR3s include the opening cysteine and the closing phenylalanine or tryptophan. D genes are given only for firm matches. Size tells how often a clone was seen (once, few, many) or the class of an expanded clone, and some rows leave it out.

>-|TRBJ2-5|TRBV6-1|TRBD2
TGTGCCAGCAGTGAAGCGACTAGCGGGAGGGCCTGGCAAGAGACCCAGTACTTC
CASSEATSGRAWQETQYF
>-|TRBJ1-1|TRBV6-6|-
TGTGCCAGTCTCGGGGTGATGAACACTGAAGCTTTCTTT
CASLGVMNTEAFF
>-|TRBJ2-2|TRBV24-1|-
TGTGCCACCAGTGACAGGACGGGATCCAGTGCGAACACCGGGGAGCTGTTTTTT
CATSDRTGSSANTGELFF
>-|TRBJ2-3|TRBV5-4|TRBD2
TGTGCCAGCAGCTTGGCCAGTCTAGCGGGAGGGCCCGGAGATACGCAGTATTTT
CASSLASLAGGPGDTQYF
>once|TRBJ1-5|TRBV2|-
TGTGCCAGCAGGGTGGAGGAAGGCCAGCCCCAGCATTTT
CASRVEEGQPQHF
>-|TRBJ1-2|TRBV19|-
TGTGCCAGTAGTGAGTCGGGGGGCAACTATGGCTACACCTTC
CASSESGGNYGYTF
>-|TRBJ1-5|TRBV7-9|TRBD1
TGTGCCAGCAGCTTATCCCGACAGGGGCCCGGGCAGCCCCAGCATTTT
CASSLSRQGPGQPQHF
>-|TRBJ2-7|TRBV10-3|-
TGTGCCATCATGGGGGACAACTCCTACGAGCAGTACTTC
CAIMGDNSYEQYF
>-|TRBJ2-1|TRBV7-9|TRBD2
TGTGCCAGCAGCTTATGGAGCGGGGGGAAGAATGAGCAGTTCTTC
CASSLWSGGKNEQFF
>few|TRBJ2-7|TRBV5-1|TRBD1
TGCGCCAGCAGCACGGGACAGGTAGGCGACGAGCAGTACTTC
CASSTGQVGDEQYF
>-|TRBJ2-3|TRBV9|-
TGTGCCAGCAGCGTGAGGCCGGCGGGCGGGGCAAGCACAGATACGCAGTATTTT
CASSVRPAGGASTDTQYF
>-|TRBJ1-5|TRBV7-9|-
TGTGCCAGCAGCTTAAGCGGGAACCAGCCCCAGCATTTT
CASSLSGNQPQHF
>once|TRBJ1-1|TRBV19|TRBD1
TGTGCCAGTAGGGGACAGGGACGAAACACTGAAGCTTTCTTT
CASRGQGRNTEAFF
>-|TRBJ1-3|TRBV2|TRBD1
TGTGCCAGCAGAATCGGACAGGAGAGCACCATATATTTT
CASRIGQESTIYF
>-|TRBJ2-2|TRBV5-1|TRBD2
TGCGCCAGCAGCTTAGCGGGAGAAGACACCGGGGAGCTGTTTTTT
CASSLAGEDTGELFF
>-|TRBJ2-7|TRBV29-1|TRBD1
TGCAGCGTCGGCCAACAGGGGTCTGGAACCTACGAGCAGTACTTC
CSVGQQGSGTYEQYF
>-|TRBJ2-2|TRBV7-2|-
TGTGCCAGCAGCCGCCGACTCTACACCGGGGAGCTGTTTTTT
CASSRRLYTGELFF
>-|TRBJ1-4|TRBV5-1|-
TGCGCCAGCAGCGACCCCGGCGATAGCACTAATGAAAAACTGTTTTTT
CASSDPGDSTNEKLFF
>-|TRBJ1-4|TRBV5-1|-
TGCGCCAGCAGCTTGGCAGGGGTCGGGGCTAATGAAAAACTGTTTTTT
CASSLAGVGANEKLFF
>-|TRBJ1-2|TRBV10-3|TRBD1
TGTGCCATCACCGGGACAGGGGGTGGCTACACCTTC
CAITGTGGGYTF
>-|TRBJ1-1|TRBV5-1|-
TGCGCCAGCAGCTTGAACCAGGGTGGCGCGAACACTGAAGCTTTCTTT
CASSLNQGGANTEAFF
>-|TRBJ1-2|TRBV5-1|-
TGCGCCAGCAGCGATGGAGGATCGGGGATTTCCTATGGCTACACCTTC
CASSDGGSGISYGYTF
>few|TRBJ1-5|TRBV28|TRBD1
TGTGCCAGCAGTTTATTTTTCGAAATTGATCGACAGGGGGCCCTTAGGAGTCAGCCCCAGCATTTT
CASSLFFEIDRQGALRSQPQHF
>-|TRBJ2-1|TRBV18|TRBD2
TGTGCCAGCTCACCAGGCCTAGCGGATGAGCAGTTCTTC
CASSPGLADEQFF
>-|TRBJ1-1|TRBV6-5|-
TGTGCCAGCAGGGAGGGAGGGCAAGTAACTGAAGCTTTCTTT
CASREGGQVTEAFF
>-|TRBJ1-1|TRBV20-1|TRBD1
TGCAGTGCTGGGACAGGTTCTGAAGCTTTCTTT
CSAGTGSEAFF
>-|TRBJ2-2|TRBV2|TRBD2
TGTGCCAGCAGGAGACTAGCGGTTAACACCGGGGAGCTGTTTTTT
CASRRLAVNTGELFF
>-|TRBJ2-3|TRBV24-1|TRBD1
TGTGCCACCAGTGATGTTAGGACAGGGAGCGGCACAGATACGCAGTATTTT
CATSDVRTGSGTDTQYF
>-|TRBJ2-5|TRBV29-1|TRBD2
TGCAGCGTCGGGGAGGGGTCTTGGGAGACCCAGTACTTC
CSVGEGSWETQYF
>once|TRBJ1-3|TRBV18|-
TGTGCCAGCTCACCACAGAGGTCAGACCTTGGAAACACCATATATTTT
CASSPQRSDLGNTIYF
>-|TRBJ1-1|TRBV30|-
TGTGCCTGGAGTGCAAGGACAGCGAACACTGAAGCTTTCTTT
CAWSARTANTEAFF
>-|TRBJ2-3|TRBV24-1|TRBD2
TGTGCCACCAGTGATCCCGCCTTGGGGGGAGGGGCGGATACGCAGTATTTT
CATSDPALGGGADTQYF
>-|TRBJ1-5|TRBV3-1/TRBV3-2|-
TGTGCCAGCAGCAAAACCGCAGGGAATCAGCCCCAGCATTTT
CASSKTAGNQPQHF
>many|TRBJ2-2|TRBV2|-
TGTGCCAGCAGTGACGGGTGGGGGGAGCTGTTTTTT
CASSDGWGELFF
>-|TRBJ1-3|TRBV7-9|TRBD1
TGTGCCAGCAGCTACCGGGACAGGGGAGAGTGGACTGGAAACACCATATATTTT
CASSYRDRGEWTGNTIYF
>-|TRBJ2-1|TRBV15|TRBD2
TGTGCCACCGGCGTTGGCGGGGGATACAATGAGCAGTTCTTC
CATGVGGGYNEQFF
>-|TRBJ1-6|TRBV2|-
TGTGCCAGCAGTGGCGGGGGTGAGGGAGGCTCATCACCCCTCCACTTT
CASSGGGEGGSSPLHF